This TCR beta chain was observed in a study of blood T cell repertoires in COVID-19. Across the whole study: Both acute and convalescent COVID-19 samples were obtained from the United States, Italy and Spain. T cells, B-cell-depleted T cells, or PBMCs provided the cDNA or gDNA that served as material.

Recruited during active infection, patients (from Seattle) were subsequently followed longitudinally. Germline lookup yields CDR1 MDHEN and CDR2 SYDVKM. V shed 6 bases and J 3 bases; nucleotides not matched to a gene: 4. The CDR3 spans 14 residues. Per the original data handling: Amplifying reference gene primers gave estimates of nucleated cell counts. Only in-frame clones appear in the TCRdb table, and some are missing; sequencing was by immunoSEQ multiplex PCR. From that table come the V and J calls and clone size; the DNA was used to work out D and trimming. The data show a few hundred thousand clones, 85% to 90% seen once.

The clonotype originates from a woman in her thirties or forties with COVID-19, enrolled during active disease. The sequenced sample consisted of peripheral blood. The chain is built from TRBV28 and TRBJ2-3; 9 positions agree with TRBD2. CDR3 amino acids: CASRRGGATDTQYF. In DNA, the CDR3 is TGTGCCAGCAGGCGGGGGGGGGCGACAGATACGCAGTATTTT.